A single sample gave rise to the 7 T cell receptor beta chains below, sequenced in a study of shared clonotypes between healthy human individuals. Naive CD8 isolation took CD45RO-negative cells positively selected for CCR7 and excluded terminally differentiated effector memory CD45RA+ cells. Repertoires were generated with immunoSEQ multiplex PCR, while TCRdb's copy carries only in-frame clones and drops some. The data contain 1.5 million to 2.5 million clones, about 95% of them seen just once; the ten biggest clones take up under 1.5%. The sequenced material came from naive CD8+ T cells sorted from blood. The source is a man aged 18-30 years in good health.

In regard to this clone: At the DNA level, this CDR3 is encoded by other sequences in the same sample as well. V is TRBV28 and J is TRBJ2-7, with TRBD1 identical over 11 bases. J lost 2 bases, V lost 6 bases, and 3 bases had no gene match. Germline CDR1 and CDR2: MDHEN and SYDVKM. This CDR3 has 14 residues. CDR3 bases: TGTGCCAGCAGCCCGGGACAGGGGGCCTACGAGCAGTACTTC. Its protein is CASSPGQGAYEQYF.

As for this clone: Germline and junction disagree at one end, which may indicate a read error. The chain has TRBV20-1 and TRBJ1-2; TRBD1 might be the D (5 bases). CDR1 and CDR2 from the germline V gene are DFQATT and SNEGSKA (reference sequence). This CDR3 is built from 11 residues. The CDR3 sequence is CSADRGGASIF. CDR3 DNA sequence: TGCAGTGCCGATCGGGGAGGGGCCTCTATCTTC.

The rearrangement joins TRBV29-1 to TRBJ1-2; D gene uncertain. Looked up from germline, CDR1 is SQVTM and CDR2 is ANQGSEA. The CDR3 has 14 residues. V lost 0 bases to trimming and J lost 1 base, with 9 bases between them. CDR3 coding DNA: TGCAGCGTTGAAGATCTGGTGGGTAACTATGGCTACACCTTC. Translated: CSVEDLVGNYGYTF.

This chain connects TRBV7-9 to TRBJ1-1, with TRBD1 matching 12 bases. Per germline, CDR1 SEHNR and CDR2 FQNEAQ (reference sequence). V shed 5 bases, J shed 6 bases, and the junction held 13 bases outside the gene matches. The CDR3 extends over 17 amino acids. The CDR3 DNA is TGTGCCAGCAGCCTAGGGACAGGGGGCGTCTTAAGTGCTGAAGCTTTCTTT. This gives the protein CASSLGTGGVLSAEAFF.

The CDR3, as DNA: TGTGCCAGCAGAATCCGGAAGGGGGACGACTATGGCTACACCTTC. Amino acids: CASRIRKGDDYGYTF. This rearrangement joins TRBV28 to TRBJ1-2, with a possible D match to TRBD1 (6 bases). V shed 6 bases and J shed 3 bases, with 17 bases lying between them. The length of the CDR3 is 15 residues. CDR1 is MDHEN and CDR2 is SYDVKM in the germline V gene.

For the CDR3, the DNA is TGTGCCAGCAGCTTAGCTGCGGGGCCCGGCGCCTACGAGCAGTACTTC. Translated, it gives CASSLAAGPGAYEQYF. This sequence joins TRBV11-2 and TRBJ2-7; possible D gene TRBD2, 6 bases. V lost 1 base, J lost 2 bases, and 15 bases lay in between. Germline V gene sequence: CDR1 SGHAT, CDR2 FQNNGV. CDR3 size: 16 residues.

This chain links TRBV12-5 with TRBJ1-2; tentatively, D is TRBD1 (5 bases). The CDR3 extends over 16 amino acids. CDR1 is LGHNT and CDR2 is FRNRAP in the germline V gene. Trimming removed 3 bases from V and 8 bases from J, with 22 bases in between. The CDR3 coding sequence is TGTGCTAGTGGTTTTCTCGAAGGCAGGGCCCTTGGGGGCTACACCTTC. Protein sequence: CASGFLEGRALGGYTF. Full variable domain (outside the CDR3, taken from reference TRBV12-5 and TRBJ1-2): DARVTQTPRHKVTEMGQEVTMRCQPILGHNTVFWYRQTMMQGLELLAYFRNRAPLDDSGMPKDRFSAEMPDATLATLKIQPSEPRDSAVYFCASGFLEGRALGGYTFGSGTRLTVV.